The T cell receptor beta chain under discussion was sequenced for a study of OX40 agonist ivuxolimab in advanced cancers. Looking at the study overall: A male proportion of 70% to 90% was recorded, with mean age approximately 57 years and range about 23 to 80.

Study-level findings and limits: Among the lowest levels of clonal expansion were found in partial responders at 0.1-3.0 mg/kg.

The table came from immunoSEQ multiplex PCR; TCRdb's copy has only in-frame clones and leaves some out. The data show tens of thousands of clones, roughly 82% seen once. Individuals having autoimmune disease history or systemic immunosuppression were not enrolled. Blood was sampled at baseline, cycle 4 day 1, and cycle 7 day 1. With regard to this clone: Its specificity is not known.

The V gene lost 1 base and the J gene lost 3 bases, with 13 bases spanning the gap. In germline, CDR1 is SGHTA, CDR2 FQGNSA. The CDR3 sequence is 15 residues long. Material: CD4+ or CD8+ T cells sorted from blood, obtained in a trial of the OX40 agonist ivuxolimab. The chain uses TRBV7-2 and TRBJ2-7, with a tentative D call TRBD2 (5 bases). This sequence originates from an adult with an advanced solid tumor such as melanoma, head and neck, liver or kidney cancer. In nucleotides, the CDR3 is TGTGCCAGCAGCTTAGGGAGCGGTGTTGACTACGAGCAGTACTTC. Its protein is CASSLGSGVDYEQYF.